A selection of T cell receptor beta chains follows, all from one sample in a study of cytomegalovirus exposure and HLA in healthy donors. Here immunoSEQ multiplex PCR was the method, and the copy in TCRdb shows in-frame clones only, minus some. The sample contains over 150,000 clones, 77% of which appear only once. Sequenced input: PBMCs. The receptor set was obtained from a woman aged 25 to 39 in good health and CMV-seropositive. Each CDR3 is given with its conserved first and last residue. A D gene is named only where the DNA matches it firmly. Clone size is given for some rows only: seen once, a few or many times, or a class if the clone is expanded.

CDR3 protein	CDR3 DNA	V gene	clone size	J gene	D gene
CASSQQNRGPPYNEQFF	TGCGCCAGCAGTCAACAAAACAGGGGGCCCCCCTACAATGAGCAGTTCTTC	TRBV23-1	NA	TRBJ2-1	TRBD1
CASSETLGLAGGNEQYF	TGTGCCAGCAGTGAAACCCTCGGACTAGCGGGAGGTAACGAGCAGTACTTC	TRBV6-1	few	TRBJ2-7	TRBD2
CASSLGQGFDEQFF	TGTGCCAGCAGCTTGGGCCAGGGGTTTGATGAGCAGTTCTTC	TRBV5-8	NA	TRBJ2-1	NA
CASSFPRTSGSRGTDTQYF	TGTGCCAGCAGCTTCCCCAGGACTAGCGGGAGTAGGGGCACAGATACGCAGTATTTT	TRBV11-2	NA	TRBJ2-3	TRBD2
CASTGTRNTGELFF	TGCGCCAGTACCGGGACTAGAAACACCGGGGAGCTGTTTTTT	TRBV5-1	NA	TRBJ2-2	TRBD2
CSVDRGTDTQYF	TGCAGCGTTGACCGGGGCACAGATACGCAGTATTTT	TRBV29-1	NA	TRBJ2-3	NA
CASSLNQNYGYTF	TGTGCCAGCAGCTTAAATCAGAACTATGGCTACACCTTC	TRBV11-3	NA	TRBJ1-2	NA
CAWGAGTGATDTQYF	TGTGCCTGGGGGGCCGGGACAGGGGCGACAGATACGCAGTATTTT	TRBV30	once	TRBJ2-3	TRBD1
CASSVQTGGHTEAFF	TGTGCCAGCAGCGTACAAACAGGGGGTCACACTGAAGCTTTCTTT	TRBV9	once	TRBJ1-1	TRBD1
CASSVVSGGAGNEQFF	TGTGCCAGCAGCGTAGTGTCTGGCGGGGCCGGCAATGAGCAGTTCTTC	TRBV9	few	TRBJ2-1	NA
CASSQAASTDTQYF	TGTGCCAGCAGCCAAGCGGCGAGCACAGATACGCAGTATTTT	TRBV11-3	NA	TRBJ2-3	NA
CAIGTDLNYGYTF	TGTGCCATCGGCACAGACCTTAACTATGGCTACACCTTC	TRBV10-3	NA	TRBJ1-2	NA
CAWRNLDAGGRNQPQHF	TGTGCCTGGAGAAACCTTGATGCAGGGGGCCGCAATCAGCCCCAGCATTTT	TRBV30	NA	TRBJ1-5	TRBD1
CASSWGVSGRPGEPQYF	TGTGCCAGCAGCTGGGGGGTCAGCGGGAGGCCGGGAGAGCCCCAGTACTTC	TRBV7-2	once	TRBJ2-5	TRBD2
CASSVQGSYEQYF	TGTGCCAGCAGCGTACAGGGGTCCTACGAGCAGTACTTC	TRBV5-4	NA	TRBJ2-7	TRBD1
CASSEDRGRLAFF	TGTGCCAGCAGTGAGGACAGGGGGCGGTTGGCTTTCTTT	TRBV6-1	NA	TRBJ1-1	TRBD1
CASRDGTSGNEQYF	TGTGCCAGCAGGGATGGGACTAGCGGGAACGAGCAGTACTTC	TRBV6-5	NA	TRBJ2-7	TRBD2
CAWTWGGAKTQYF	TGTGCCTGGACCTGGGGGGGCGCGAAGACCCAGTACTTC	TRBV30	NA	TRBJ2-5	NA
CAYGQGPHEQYF	TGTGCCTATGGACAGGGACCCCACGAGCAGTACTTC	TRBV6-5	once	TRBJ2-7	TRBD1
CASSVKTGYGYTF	TGTGCCAGCAGCGTAAAGACAGGGTATGGCTACACCTTC	TRBV7-6	few	TRBJ1-2	TRBD1
CASSVALAQETQYF	TGTGCCAGCAGCGTAGCGCTAGCGCAAGAGACCCAGTACTTC	TRBV9	NA	TRBJ2-5	NA
CASIALDRVDTGELFF	TGTGCCAGTATCGCATTGGACAGGGTGGACACCGGGGAGCTGTTTTTT	TRBV19	NA	TRBJ2-2	TRBD1
CASSPILGTPNTGELFF	TGCGCCAGCAGCCCCATACTCGGGACTCCCAACACCGGGGAGCTGTTTTTT	TRBV5-1	NA	TRBJ2-2	NA
CASSQRQGVSEKLFF	TGTGCCAGCAGTCAAAGACAGGGGGTTAGTGAAAAACTGTTTTTT	TRBV28	NA	TRBJ1-4	TRBD1
CASRMTSVSSYEQYF	TGTGCCAGCAGGATGACTAGCGTAAGCTCCTACGAGCAGTACTTC	TRBV2	NA	TRBJ2-7	TRBD2
CASSFFGTGSEQYF	TGTGCCAGCAGCTTTTTTGGAACAGGGTCCGAGCAGTACTTC	TRBV5-5	NA	TRBJ2-7	NA
CASSVAGTDSYEQYF	TGTGCCAGCAGCGTGGCCGGGACAGACTCCTACGAGCAGTACTTC	TRBV9	NA	TRBJ2-7	TRBD1
CASSWGEGTEAFF	TGTGCCAGCAGTTGGGGGGAAGGCACTGAAGCTTTCTTT	TRBV28	NA	TRBJ1-1	NA
CASRLGGGETQYF	TGTGCCAGCAGGCTAGGGGGAGGGGAGACCCAGTACTTC	TRBV7-2	NA	TRBJ2-5	NA
CASSRTGTGSSSGANVLTF	TGTGCCAGCAGTCGCACCGGGACAGGGAGTTCCTCTGGGGCCAACGTCCTGACTTTC	TRBV27	NA	TRBJ2-6	TRBD1
CASSYAGAYEQYF	TGTGCCAGCAGCTATGCGGGGGCCTACGAGCAGTACTTC	TRBV7-3	few	TRBJ2-7	TRBD2
CASSLEGLEQYF	TGTGCCAGCAGCTTGGAGGGGTTAGAGCAGTACTTC	TRBV5-6	NA	TRBJ2-7	NA
CASSEGIVGGSYEQYF	TGTGCCAGCAGTGAAGGTATCGTCGGGGGTTCCTACGAGCAGTACTTC	TRBV2	NA	TRBJ2-7	NA